This TCR beta chain was recorded in a study of cytomegalovirus exposure and HLA in healthy donors. Study-level background: The use of the same platform for the approximately 130 validation repertoires and the 666 first-cohort repertoires was reported by a later analysis.

The CDR3 spans 16 residues. V gave up 6 bases and J gave up 6 bases; unmatched junction bases: 12. Looked up from germline, CDR1 is MNHEY and CDR2 is SMNVEV (reference sequence). Findings and caveats of the study: Across donors, most TCRs were seen rarely, yet some public ones were widespread.

The table came from immunoSEQ multiplex PCR; TCRdb's copy has only in-frame clones and leaves some out. This table holds over 100,000 clones, 85% to 90% found once. An approximately 120-subject validation cohort, separate from the 666-subject first cohort, supplied the donors. As regards this clone: Antigen specificity is unknown.

V and J are TRBV27 and TRBJ1-5; 9 bases align to TRBD1. Input material: PBMCs. The TCR originated in a young man in good health and CMV-seronegative. The CDR3 sequence is CASSPGTGRRIQPQHF. The CDR3 nucleotides read TGTGCCAGCAGCCCCGGGACAGGGAGGAGAATTCAGCCCCAGCATTTT.